This T cell receptor beta chain was captured by sequencing in a study of blood T cell repertoires in COVID-19. TCRdb's table, derived via immunoSEQ multiplex PCR, lists solely in-frame clones and lacks some. The sample comprises fewer than 450,000 clones, around 91% of which are singletons, and about 0.63% rests with the top ten. CDR3 size: 17 residues. V lost 1 base and J lost 5, with 20 bases in between. CDR1 is MDHEN, CDR2 SYDVKM, per germline. The chain joins TRBV28 to TRBJ1-2, with a tentative D call TRBD1 (6 bases). Sequenced sample: PBMCs or T cells enriched from blood (not recorded which). The clonotype originates from a man between 18 and 29 years old who had recovered from COVID-19. CDR3 nucleotides: TGTGCCAGCAGTTTATACCAGTGGGTGGACAGACAGTATGGCTACACCTTC. As protein: CASSLYQWVDRQYGYTF.